Listed below are T cell receptor beta chains from one sample, sequenced in a study of T cell responses to AZD1222 COVID-19 vaccine. Only in-frame clones appear in the TCRdb table, and some are missing; sequencing was by immunoSEQ multiplex PCR. In the table there are more than 90,000 clones, roughly 90% of which are singletons. The specimen comprised peripheral blood, sampled 28 days after the second AZD1222 dose. The receptors were gathered from an adult who received the AZD1222 COVID-19 vaccine. The CDR3 runs from the conserved cysteine through the conserved F or W. A D gene is named only where the DNA matches it firmly. Clone size is given for some rows only: seen once, a few or many times, or a class if the clone is expanded.

-	-	TRBV7-8	13	TRBJ2-7	CASLRESSYEQYF	TGTGCCAGCCTACGGGAGAGCTCCTACGAGCAGTACTTC
-	many	TRBV18	15	TRBJ2-7	CASSPYPTASYEQYF	TGTGCCAGCTCACCATACCCAACAGCCTCCTACGAGCAGTACTTC
-	-	TRBV24-1	14	TRBJ1-1	CATSEPDSHTEAFF	TGTGCCACCAGTGAACCTGACAGTCACACTGAAGCTTTCTTT
-	few	TRBV15	14	TRBJ2-7	CATAGQLSSYEQYF	TGTGCCACCGCGGGACAGCTGAGTTCCTACGAGCAGTACTTC
-	-	TRBV7-2	11	TRBJ2-7	CASSLAVEQYF	TGTGCCAGCAGCTTAGCGGTCGAGCAGTACTTC
-	-	TRBV6-5	14	TRBJ1-2	CASSSDRIPYGYTF	TGTGCCAGCAGTTCCGACCGCATCCCATATGGCTACACCTTC
-	-	TRBV13	13	TRBJ2-1	CASSLEGANEQFF	TGTGCCAGCAGCCTGGAGGGGGCAAATGAGCAGTTCTTC
TRBD2	few	TRBV10-2	17	TRBJ2-2	CASSGLAGTSNTGELFF	TGCGCCAGCAGCGGACTAGCGGGGACATCGAACACCGGGGAGCTGTTTTTT
-	-	TRBV11-2	13	TRBJ1-5	CASSLDLGQPQHF	TGTGCCAGCAGCTTAGATCTCGGTCAGCCCCAGCATTTT
-	-	TRBV9	14	TRBJ2-6	CASSVGFEANVLTF	TGTGCCAGCAGCGTAGGCTTTGAGGCCAACGTCCTGACTTTC